These T cell receptor beta chains were read from a single sample in a study of blood T cell repertoires in COVID-19. Measured with immunoSEQ multiplex PCR; TCRdb has only the in-frame clones, and not every one. Of 200,000 to 300,000 clones in the sample, around 87% were seen once. Sequenced sample: peripheral blood. These receptors originate from a woman between 55 and 75 years old with COVID-19, enrolled during active disease. The CDR3 runs from the conserved cysteine through the conserved F or W. D genes are given only for firm matches. Clone size, where shown, is once, few, many, or a class for clones that have expanded.

j_call d_call clone_size v_call cdr3_nt cdr3_aa
TRBJ2-2 TRBD2 NA TRBV19 TGTGCCAGTAGTTGGACTAGCGGGAGTACCGGGGAGCTGTTTTTT CASSWTSGSTGELFF
TRBJ2-5 TRBD1 NA TRBV5-1 TGCGCCAGCAGCAGCGGGACAGGGGGCCTTCAAGAGACCCAGTACTTC CASSSGTGGLQETQYF
TRBJ2-2 NA NA TRBV10-3 TGTGCCATCAGCCCGATGATCCTAGAAAACACCGGGGAGCTGTTTTTT CAISPMILENTGELFF
TRBJ1-1 NA NA TRBV7-2 TGTGCCAGCAGCTTCCCAAAGGCCGGGGGGAACACTGAAGCTTTCTTT CASSFPKAGGNTEAFF
TRBJ1-1 NA NA TRBV7-8 TGTGCCAGCAGCTGGTATGAGCGCACTGAAGCTTTCTTT CASSWYERTEAFF
TRBJ2-7 TRBD1 NA TRBV28 TGTGCCAGCAGACCCGGGACAGGGGCTCGGCGGAGCTCCTACGAGCAGTACTTC CASRPGTGARRSSYEQYF
TRBJ1-1 NA NA TRBV6-2/TRBV6-3 TGTGCCAGCAGTTCCCACAACAGGGAAGCTTTCTTT CASSSHNREAFF
TRBJ2-4 NA NA TRBV7-2 TGTGCCAGCAGCTTAGGCGGTTTGAGGGAAAACATTCAGTACTTC CASSLGGLRENIQYF
TRBJ1-3 TRBD1 NA TRBV7-8 TGTGCCAGCAGCTTATTCGACAGGGTTAAGAGCTCTGGAAACACCATATATTTT CASSLFDRVKSSGNTIYF
TRBJ1-2 NA NA TRBV9 TGTGCCAGCAGCGTAGGCTCCCTTCGACAGCCCGTCTATGGCTACACCTTC CASSVGSLRQPVYGYTF
TRBJ1-1 NA once TRBV6-5 TGTGCCAGCAGTCGGGGGACGGGGAACACTGAAGCTTTCTTT CASSRGTGNTEAFF
TRBJ1-5 NA few TRBV29-1 TGCAGCGTGTCCTTGACAGGCCCAGAGGGGCCCCAGCATTTT CSVSLTGPEGPQHF
TRBJ1-5 TRBD1 NA TRBV28 TGTGCCAGCAGCAATGCACGGGACAGGATCAGCAATCAGCCCCAGCATTTT CASSNARDRISNQPQHF
TRBJ1-1 NA NA TRBV7-8 TGTGCCAGCAGCTGGCGGGATCTTAGGGAAGCTTTCTTT CASSWRDLREAFF
TRBJ1-3 NA once TRBV15 TGTGCCACCAGCAGAGATCAGGTCTCTGGAAACACCATATATTTT CATSRDQVSGNTIYF
TRBJ2-1 NA NA TRBV6-4 TGTGCCAGCTCGAGGGACAAAGTGGGGGAGCAGTTCTTC CASSRDKVGEQFF
TRBJ1-3 TRBD1 NA TRBV4-1 TGCGCCAGCAGCCAAGGGACAGGGGTGGGAAACACCATATATTTT CASSQGTGVGNTIYF